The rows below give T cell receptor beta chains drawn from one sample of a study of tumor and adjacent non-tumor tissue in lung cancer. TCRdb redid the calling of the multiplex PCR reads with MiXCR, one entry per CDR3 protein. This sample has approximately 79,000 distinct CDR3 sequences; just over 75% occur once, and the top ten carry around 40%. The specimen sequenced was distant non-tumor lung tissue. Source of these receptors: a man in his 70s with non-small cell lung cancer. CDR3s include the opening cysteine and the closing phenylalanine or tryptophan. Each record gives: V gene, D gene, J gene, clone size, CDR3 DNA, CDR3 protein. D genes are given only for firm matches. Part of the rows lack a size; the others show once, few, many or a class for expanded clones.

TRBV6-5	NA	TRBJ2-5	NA	TGTGCCAGCAGTCACAGGGTTGGGGGTCAAGAGACACAGCACTTC	CASSHRVGGQETQHF
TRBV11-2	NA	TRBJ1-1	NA	TGTGCCAGCAGCTTAAGAAGGCAGAGTAAGAACACTGAAGCTTTCTTT	CASSLRRQSKNTEAFF
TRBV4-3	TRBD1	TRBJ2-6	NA	TGCACCAGCAGCCCCTCACAGGGGTCTGGGACCAACGTCCTGACTTTC	CTSSPSQGSGTNVLTF
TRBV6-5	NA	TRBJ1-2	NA	TGTGCCAGCTCCAATCGGGGGGATAACTATGGCTACACATTC	CASSNRGDNYGYTF
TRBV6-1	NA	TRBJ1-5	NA	TGTGCCAGGAGTGAAGGTTGGGCCATGGATCAGCCCCAGCATTTT	CARSEGWAMDQPQHF
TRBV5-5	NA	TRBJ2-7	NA	TGTGCCAGCAGCTTGGCTGGGACAATCGCCTACGAGGTGTACTTC	CASSLAGTIAYEVYF
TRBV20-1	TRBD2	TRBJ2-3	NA	TGCAGTGCCCGACTAGCGTGGGGGCCACAAAGGGCAGATACGCAGTATTTT	CSARLAWGPQRADTQYF
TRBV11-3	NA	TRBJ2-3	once	TGTGCTAGCAGCCCCCTTTCTAGCACAGATACGCGGTATTTT	CASSPLSSTDTRYF
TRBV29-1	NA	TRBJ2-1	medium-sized	TGCAGCGTTGAATGGGGGAATGAGCAGTTCTTC	CSVEWGNEQFF
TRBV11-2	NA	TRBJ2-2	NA	TGTGCCAGCTGCTTAGTGGGCGCAGGGGTTGCAGGGGAGCTGTTTTTT	CASCLVGAGVAGELFF
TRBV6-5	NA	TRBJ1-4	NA	TGTGACTGCAGTTACTCGTCTGCGACCGGAGGGGAAAAACTGTTTTTT	CDCSYSSATGGEKLFF
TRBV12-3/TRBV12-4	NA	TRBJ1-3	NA	TGTGCTAGCAGTCGTCCCGGGGCAGGGATCAGCTCTGGAAACACCATATATTTT	CASSRPGAGISSGNTIYF
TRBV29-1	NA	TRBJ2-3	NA	TGCAGATTACTCCCATATGTGACATGGGGGGACACAGATATGCAGTATTTT	CRLLPYVTWGDTDMQYF
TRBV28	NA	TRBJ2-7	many	TGTGCCAGCAGTTTTTTGAGGGAGTCGGCCGAGCAGTACTTC	CASSFLRESAEQYF
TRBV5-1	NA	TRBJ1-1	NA	TGCGCCAGCAGCCCCGCCTTGAACACTGAAGCTTTCTTT	CASSPALNTEAFF
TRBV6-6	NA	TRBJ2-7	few	TGTGCCAGCAGTTACGACAGGAACCGAAACTACGAGCAGTACTTC	CASSYDRNRNYEQYF